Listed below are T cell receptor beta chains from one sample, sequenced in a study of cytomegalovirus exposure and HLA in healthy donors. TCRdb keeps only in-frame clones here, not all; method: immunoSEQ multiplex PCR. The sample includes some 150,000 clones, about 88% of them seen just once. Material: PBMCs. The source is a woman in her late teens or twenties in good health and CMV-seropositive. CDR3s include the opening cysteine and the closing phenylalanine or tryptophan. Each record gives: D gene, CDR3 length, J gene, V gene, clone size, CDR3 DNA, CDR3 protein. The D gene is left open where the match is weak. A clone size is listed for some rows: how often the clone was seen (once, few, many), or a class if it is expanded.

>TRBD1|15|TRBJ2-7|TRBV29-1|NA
TGCAGCGTTGAGTCCGGGACAGAACCATCCTACGAGCAGTACTTC
CSVESGTEPSYEQYF
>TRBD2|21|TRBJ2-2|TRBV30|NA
TGTGCCTGGAGTAAAATGAGGCGGGCTAGCGGGAGGCCCGGGTACACCGGGGAGCTGTTTTTT
CAWSKMRRASGRPGYTGELFF
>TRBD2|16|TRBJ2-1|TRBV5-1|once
TGCGCCAGCAGCTTGGTGGTTTTACGCGGGAGAAAAGAGCAGTTCTTC
CASSLVVLRGRKEQFF
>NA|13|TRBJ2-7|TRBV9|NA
TGTGCCAAGAAGGGGCAGGGATACCACGAGCAGTACTTC
CAKKGQGYHEQYF
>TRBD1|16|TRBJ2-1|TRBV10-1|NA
TGCGCCATCCCACCGGCCCCCGGGACAGGATACAATGAGCAGTTCTTC
CAIPPAPGTGYNEQFF
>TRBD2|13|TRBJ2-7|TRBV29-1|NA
TGCAGCGTTAACGGGCGGGAGGCGGACGAGCAGTACTTC
CSVNGREADEQYF
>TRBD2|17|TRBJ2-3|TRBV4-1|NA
TGCGCCAGCAGCCAAGAGAGCGGGAGGGCTAGCACAGATACGCAGTATTTT
CASSQESGRASTDTQYF
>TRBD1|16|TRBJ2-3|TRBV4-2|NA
TGTGCCAGCAGCCAAGACTACAGGGGAGGCACAGATACGCAGTATTTT
CASSQDYRGGTDTQYF
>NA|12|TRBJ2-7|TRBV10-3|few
TGTGCCATCAGTGAGCGCTCCTACGAGCAGTACTTC
CAISERSYEQYF
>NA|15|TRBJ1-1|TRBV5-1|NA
TGCGCCAGCAGCTCGGGAGTCGGACGGAACACTGAAGCTTTCTTT
CASSSGVGRNTEAFF
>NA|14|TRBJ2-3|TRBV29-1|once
TGCAGCGTTGAAGGGGGCCCCAGCACAGATACGCAGTATTTT
CSVEGGPSTDTQYF
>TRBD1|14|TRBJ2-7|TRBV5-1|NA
TGCGCCAGCAGCGGACAGGGAGGAGGTTACGAGCAGTACTTC
CASSGQGGGYEQYF
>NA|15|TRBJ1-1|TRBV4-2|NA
TGTGCCAGCAGCCGAGACGGTACGCTGAACACTGAAGCTTTCTTT
CASSRDGTLNTEAFF
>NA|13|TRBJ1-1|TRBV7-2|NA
TGTGCCAGCAGCCTCCTGCGATTCTCTGAAGCTTTCTTT
CASSLLRFSEAFF
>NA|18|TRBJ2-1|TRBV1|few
TGCACCAGCAGCCCGACAGGGGATTTCCTTCACTCCTACAATGAGCAGTTCTTC
CTSSPTGDFLHSYNEQFF
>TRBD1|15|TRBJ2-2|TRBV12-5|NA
TGTGCTAGTGTCCAGGGGGCGTCGAGCACCGGGGAGCTGTTTTTT
CASVQGASSTGELFF
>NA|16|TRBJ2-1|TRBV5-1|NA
TGCGCCAGCAGCCCAGGGACAACTAGCTCCTACAATGAGCAGTTCTTC
CASSPGTTSSYNEQFF
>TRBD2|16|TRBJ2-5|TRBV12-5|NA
TGTGCTAGTGGTTTGGGTCTAGCGGGAGGGCAAGAGACCCAGTACTTC
CASGLGLAGGQETQYF
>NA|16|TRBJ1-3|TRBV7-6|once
TGTGCCAGCAGCTTAGACCAAGGCGGTTTTGGAAACACCATATATTTT
CASSLDQGGFGNTIYF
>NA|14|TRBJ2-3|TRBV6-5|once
TGTGCCAGCAGGGTTACAGTTAGCACAGATACGCAGTATTTT
CASRVTVSTDTQYF
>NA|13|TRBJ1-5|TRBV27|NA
TGTGCCAGTGGGCCCCACTCCCGACAGCCCCAGCATTTT
CASGPHSRQPQHF
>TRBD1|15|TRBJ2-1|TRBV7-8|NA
TGTGCCAGCAGCTTGGACAGGAGCTCCTACAATGAGCAGTTCTTC
CASSLDRSSYNEQFF
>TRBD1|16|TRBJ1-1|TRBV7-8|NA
TGTGCCAGCAGCTTAGGGGACAGCCGCTTGAACACTGAAGCTTTCTTT
CASSLGDSRLNTEAFF
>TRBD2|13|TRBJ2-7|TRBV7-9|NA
TGTGCCAGCAGCCCCAGCGGGAGTTACGAGCAGTACTTC
CASSPSGSYEQYF
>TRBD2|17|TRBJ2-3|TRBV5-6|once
TGTGCCAGCAGCTTAGAGCTAGCGGGAGCTAGCACAGATACGCAGTATTTT
CASSLELAGASTDTQYF
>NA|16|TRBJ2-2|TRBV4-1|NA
TGCGCCAGCAGCCACCGGGGGTCGGTAGGGACCGGGGAGCTGTTTTTT
CASSHRGSVGTGELFF
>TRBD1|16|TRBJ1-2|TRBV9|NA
TGTGCCAGCAGCGGGGACGGACAGGGTCTCGGAAAGGGCTACACCTTC
CASSGDGQGLGKGYTF
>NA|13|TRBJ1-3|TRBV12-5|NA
TGTGCTAGTGGTCAGTTTCCTGGAAACACCATATATTTT
CASGQFPGNTIYF
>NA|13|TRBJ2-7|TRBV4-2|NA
TGTGCCAGCAGCCAAGGGTCCGGGGGCGAGCAGTACTTC
CASSQGSGGEQYF
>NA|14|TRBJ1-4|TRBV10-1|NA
TGCGCCAGCAGTGACGGGGTAGCTAATGAAAAACTGTTTTTT
CASSDGVANEKLFF
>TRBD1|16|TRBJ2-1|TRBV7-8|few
TGTGCCAGCCGTGACAGGGGCCCTAGCTCCTACAATGAGCAGTTCTTC
CASRDRGPSSYNEQFF
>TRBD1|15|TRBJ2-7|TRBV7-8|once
TGTGCCAGCAGCTTAGGGACAGGGGGGTCCTACGAGCAGTACTTC
CASSLGTGGSYEQYF
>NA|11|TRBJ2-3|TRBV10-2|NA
TGCGCCAGCAGTCCAACAGATACGCAGTATTTT
CASSPTDTQYF